The clone carrying this T cell receptor beta chain has more than one count but fewer than ten. Its target is not known. This sample stems from a study of beta chain features in type 1 diabetes. Study-wide findings and caveats: The study found moderately but significantly shorter TCRB CDR3s in all four CD4+ subsets of Type 1 diabetes patients.

Germline CDR1 and CDR2: SGHRS and YFSETQ. CDR3 length: 16 residues. Trimming stripped 4 bases from V and 1 base from J, with 16 bases between. Expressed TCRB transcripts were sequenced after all isolated RNA was converted to cDNA. Profiled with immunoSEQ multiplex PCR; TCRdb holds only in-frame clones, not every one. This sample has 300,000 to 400,000 clones, with 9.5% to 10% found just once. Every single donor gave one heparinised blood draw, and these averaged approximately 110 mL. Purity exceeding 98% was reached by all sorted populations. The receptor comes from a man under 40 with type 1 diabetes. J is TRBJ2-3 and V is TRBV5-1, with D tentatively TRBD1 or TRBD2 (5 bases each). The sample consisted of central memory CD4+ T cells from blood. The CDR3 DNA reads TGCGCCAGCAGCGCTGGTCTGCAGGGAGGCACAGATACGCAGTATTTT. This translates into CASSAGLQGGTDTQYF.